Described below is a single T cell receptor beta chain sequence and its context. The sample is drawn from a study of blood T cell repertoires in COVID-19. Study context: Acute-phase and convalescent COVID-19 samples originated in the United States, Italy and Spain. PBMCs, B-cell-depleted T cells, or T cells provided the cDNA or gDNA that made up the material.

The CDR3 runs to 16 residues. Looked up from germline, CDR1 is LGHNT and CDR2 is FRNRAP. J gave up 5 bases and V 2 bases, and 7 bases lay outside the gene matches. Under the authors' procedure: Estimated nucleated cell counts came from reference gene primer amplification. Libraries were prepared by immunoSEQ multiplex PCR; TCRdb keeps only in-frame clonotypes and omits some of them. Clonal size and the V and J genes are those of that table, whereas D and trimming came from the DNA. This sample yields some 80,000 clones, of which around 83% are seen a single time; approximately 11% belongs to the top ten.

The specimen was peripheral blood. The chain employs TRBV12-5 and TRBJ1-4; 8 bases fit TRBD1. This TCR derives from a man between 60 and 70 years old with COVID-19, enrolled during active disease. CDR3 region: CASGLYWTGLNEKLFF. CDR3 nucleotide sequence: TGTGCTAGTGGTTTGTACTGGACAGGGTTAAATGAAAAACTGTTTTTT.